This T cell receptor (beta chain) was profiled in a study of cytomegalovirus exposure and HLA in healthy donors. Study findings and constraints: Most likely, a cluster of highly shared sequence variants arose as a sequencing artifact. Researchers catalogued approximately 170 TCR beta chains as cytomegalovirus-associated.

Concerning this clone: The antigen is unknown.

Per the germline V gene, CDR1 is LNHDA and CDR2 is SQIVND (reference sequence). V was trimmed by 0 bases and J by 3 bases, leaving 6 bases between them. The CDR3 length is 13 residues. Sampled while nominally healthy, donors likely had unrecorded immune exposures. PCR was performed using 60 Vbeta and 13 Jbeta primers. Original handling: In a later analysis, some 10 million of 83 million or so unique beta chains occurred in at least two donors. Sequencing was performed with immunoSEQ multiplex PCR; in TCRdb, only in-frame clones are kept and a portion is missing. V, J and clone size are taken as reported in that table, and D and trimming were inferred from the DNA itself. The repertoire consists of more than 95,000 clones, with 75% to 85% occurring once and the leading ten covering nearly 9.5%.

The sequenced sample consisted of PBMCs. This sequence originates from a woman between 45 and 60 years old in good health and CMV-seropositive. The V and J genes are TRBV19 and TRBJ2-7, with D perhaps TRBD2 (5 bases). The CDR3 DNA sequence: TGTGCCAGTAGTATAGATCGGGACTACGAGCAGTACTTC. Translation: CASSIDRDYEQYF. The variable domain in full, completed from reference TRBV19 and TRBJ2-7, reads DGGITQSPKYLFRKEGQNVTLSCEQNLNHDAMYWYRQDPGQGLRLIYYSQIVNDFQKGDIAEGYSVSREKKESFPLTVTSAQKNPTAFYLCASSIDRDYEQYFGPGTRLTVT.